This T cell receptor beta chain was identified in a study of blood T cell repertoires in COVID-19. Study in general: T cells, B-cell-depleted T cells, or PBMCs provided the cDNA or gDNA that served as material.

How the authors handled the data: Reference gene primers were amplified, and this amplification served to estimate nucleated cell counts. Here immunoSEQ multiplex PCR was the method, and the copy in TCRdb shows in-frame clones only, minus some. That table is the source of V, J and clone size, and D and trimming were worked out from the DNA. The repertoire holds around 200,000 clones, with over 75% as singletons. Germline CDR1 is LGHDT and CDR2 is YNNKEL (reference sequence). The V end lost 1 base, the J end lost 2 bases, and 11 bases lay between the germline ends. This CDR3 region has 15 residues. The source material was peripheral blood. The chain is built from TRBV3-1 (or the pseudogene TRBV3-2) and TRBJ1-1; D is ambiguous. The TCR comes from a man older than 75 with acute or convalescent COVID-19. The CDR3 region is CASSQAKRTNTEAFF. CDR3 in DNA: TGTGCCAGCAGCCAAGCGAAGAGAACCAACACTGAAGCTTTCTTT.